This TCR beta chain originates from a study of shared clonotypes between healthy human individuals. Once extracted for a subset, genomic DNA was divided evenly among several immunoSEQ plates. TCRdb keeps only in-frame clones here, not all; method: immunoSEQ multiplex PCR. The data show a few million clones, about 90% seen once. Turning to this clone: Its antigen is not known. The sample carries other DNA sequences with the same CDR3.

The ends were cut back, 4 bases at V and 2 bases at J, with 8 bases in the middle. The CDR3 totals 13 residues. CDR1 and CDR2 (germline): LNHDA, SQIVND (reference sequence). Whole-study findings and limits: Rarefaction revealed incomplete sorted-subset sequencing despite large depth. Larger richness was generally estimated for naive than memory subsets. A few donors had approximately 4.6% of their naive CD4 clonotypes in common.

Sequencing was done on a sample of naive CD4+ T cells from PBMCs. Sample subset: CD45RA+ positively selected. V and J are TRBV19 and TRBJ1-2, with a tentative D call TRBD1 (6 bases). This TCR derives from a man in his late teens or twenties in good health. Some clones in this sample may be carry-over from other donors' samples. The DNA of the CDR3 is TGTGCCAGTAGTAGTACAGGGAACTATGGCTACACCTTC. This encodes CASSSTGNYGYTF.